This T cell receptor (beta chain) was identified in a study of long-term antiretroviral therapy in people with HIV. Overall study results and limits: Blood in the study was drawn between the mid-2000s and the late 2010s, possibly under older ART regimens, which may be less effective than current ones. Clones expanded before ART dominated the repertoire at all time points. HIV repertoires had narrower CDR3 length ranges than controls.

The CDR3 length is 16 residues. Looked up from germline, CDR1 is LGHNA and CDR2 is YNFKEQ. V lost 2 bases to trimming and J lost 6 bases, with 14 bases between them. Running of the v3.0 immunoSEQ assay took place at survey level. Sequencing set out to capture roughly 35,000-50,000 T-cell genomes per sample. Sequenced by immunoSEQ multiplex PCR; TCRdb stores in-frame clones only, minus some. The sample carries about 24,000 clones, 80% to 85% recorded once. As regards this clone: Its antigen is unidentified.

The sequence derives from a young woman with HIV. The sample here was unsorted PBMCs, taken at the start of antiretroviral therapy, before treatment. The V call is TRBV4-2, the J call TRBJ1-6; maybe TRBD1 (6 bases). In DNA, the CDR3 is TGTGCCAGCAGCCAAAATATACAGGGTTTTAATTCACCCCTCCACTTT. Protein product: CASSQNIQGFNSPLHF.